Described below is a single TCR beta chain sequence and its context. This sample is drawn from a study of blood T cell repertoires in COVID-19. Turning to the study itself: Samples representing acute and convalescent COVID-19 were sourced from the United States, Italy and Spain. In each case, the material was cDNA or gDNA derived from T cells, B-cell-depleted T cells, or PBMCs.

Original methodology: Estimation of nucleated cell counts relied on the amplification of reference gene primers. The repertoire was sequenced with immunoSEQ multiplex PCR; TCRdb's copy has only in-frame clones and lacks some. V, J and clone size reflect that table, while D and trimming were determined from the DNA. The sample gives roughly 30,000 clones, 85% of which show up once; roughly 15% is in the top ten. The CDR3 length is 15 residues. Germline trimming cut 3 bases from V and 4 bases from J; bases unmatched to any gene: 8. CDR1 is SGHNT and CDR2 is YYREEE in the germline V gene (reference sequence).

The receptor comes from a human donor with acute or convalescent COVID-19. The donor label of this sample is uncertain. The chain recombines TRBV5-4 with TRBJ1-2; TRBD1 matches 8 bases. Material: peripheral blood. CDR3 sequence reads: CASSWGQGASYGYTF. CDR3 bases: TGTGCCAGCAGCTGGGGGCAGGGGGCGTCCTATGGCTACACCTTC.